This T cell receptor (beta chain) was recorded in a study of shared clonotypes between healthy human individuals (dated by TCRdb to about 2020). About the study as a whole: The cohort included three men and two women between 18 and 49 years of age. For each donor, CD4 naive and CD4 memory were each run on three plates, CD8 naive on two plates, and CD8 memory on one plate. To estimate repertoire size and how much clonotype sharing occurs between individuals, the study deeply sequenced the blood TCR repertoires of roughly 5 healthy adults. To increase sequencing depth and limit assay-specific biases, TCR repertoire library preparation and sequencing were carried out by different laboratories using diverse techniques. Per donor, leukapheresis produced somewhere between about 0.9 and 9.5 billion PBMCs. Beyond this particular receptor, the publication reports: Pairwise subsampling led to the expectation that sequencing depth would affect the degree of clonotype sharing among donors. The small number of donors limited the genetic and exposure-history diversity represented. Rarefaction of sorted-subset datasets indicated incomplete sequencing despite the large sequencing depth. Only blood was sampled, and tissue TCR repertoires likely differ from those in blood. Compared with non-shared clonotypes, clonotypes shared by all four sorted-subset donors had higher generation probabilities. Larger estimated clonotype richness was generally found for naive subsets than for memory subsets. Roughly 5% of naive CD4, 3.5% of naive CD8, approximately 2% of memory CD4, and about 0.4% of memory CD8 clonotypes were shared across several donors.

Using the deep immunoSEQ assay, TCR CDR3 regions were amplified from genomic DNA by multiplex PCR. For each cell subset, the extracted genomic DNA was distributed evenly across all wells of several immunoSEQ 96-well plates, and each plate served as one replicate. For sorted subsets, each replicate PCR was loaded with roughly 190 ng genomic DNA, equivalent to 25,000 to 35,000 T cell genomes. The purified libraries were quantified using a Qubit 3.0 fluorometer, sized with a Bioanalyzer 2100, and then quantified again using the KAPA Library Quantification kit. Each immunoSEQ 96-well plate was sequenced on its own single-read 150-cycle Illumina NextSeq 550 flow cell. Under the source paper's analysis protocol: The immunoSEQ output contained only junctional sequences without quality scores, so filtering could not match that applied to full-length reads. Sequences were annotated with PyIR, a Python wrapper for IgBLAST v1.9, and V/J genes and CDR3 were assigned using IMGT germline references. Reads with weak V/J assignments (E-value above 1e-6), missing CDR3, stop codons, out-of-frame junctions, or ambiguous translated residues were removed. V3J clonotypes were defined by identical inferred V gene, J gene, and CDR3 amino acid sequence. Percentage overlap between repertoires was computed as shared unique clonotypes divided by the size of the smaller repertoire. RTK rarefaction, the Chao1 estimator, and Recon v2.1 estimates of unobserved clonotypes were used to assess repertoire richness. For all TCRbeta clonotypes obtained by the gDNA method from a few donors, generation probabilities were computed with OLGA. TCRdb stores this immuneACCESS table with in-frame sequences only. Part of the clones is absent; in the studies checked, under half of the shortfall reflects unresolved V genes, and no reason is known for the rest. For V, J and clone size, that table is used; D and trimming come from the DNA. This sample gives 550,000 to 800,000 clones in total; roughly 70% of them show up just once. Over 1.5% of the sample lies in the top ten.

The donors were healthy, HIV-negative adults who had no recently reported acute infections or vaccinations. Every donor was a Caucasian adult residing in Nashville, Tennessee, USA. CD4+ T cells were enriched by magnetic negative selection; naive cells were then positively selected on CD45RA, and the negative fraction formed the memory subset. Blood was collected by leukapheresis, and PBMCs were isolated by Ficoll-Histopaque density gradient centrifugation and then cryopreserved in liquid nitrogen vapor phase. Analytical flow cytometry was used to check the purity and quantity of every magnetically sorted T cell population. Each sorted fraction had its genomic DNA isolated and then quantified by UV absorbance on a Nanodrop 2000c. Concerning this clone itself: The antigen this receptor binds is unknown. No base-level quality is on record; no much larger clone is a single base apart.

The CDR3 measures 16 amino acids from cysteine to phenylalanine. Just the 48-base CDR3 DNA is kept, in frame starting at base 1. Looking up the germline V gene yields CDR1 KGHSH and CDR2 LQKENI. Trimming costs V 3 bases and J 5 bases, and their ends lie 17 bases apart. The specimen was memory CD4+ T cells sorted from blood. What this sample's cell subset or site label stands for: CD45RA-negative fraction. The TCR sequence derives from a woman aged 30 to 39 in good health. This chain joins TRBV18 to TRBJ2-1, with TRBD2 tentatively as D gene (6 bases match). For the CDR3, the sequence is CASSPLISGRNNEQFF. At the DNA level, the sequence is TGTGCCAGCTCACCGTTGATTAGCGGAAGGAACAATGAGCAGTTCTTC. When the CDR3 is completed using the reference TRBV18 and TRBJ2-1 genes on either side, the full variable domain is NAGVMQNPRHLVRRRGQEARLRCSPMKGHSHVYWYRQLPEEGLKFMVYLQKENIIDESGMPKERFSAEFPKEGPSILRIQQVVRGDSAAYFCASSPLISGRNNEQFFGPGTRLTVL.